The 24 T cell receptor beta chains below all came from one sample that was sequenced in a study of blood T cell repertoires in COVID-19. Generated by immunoSEQ multiplex PCR, the TCRdb table keeps only in-frame clones and is missing some. The sample carries about 300,000 clones, about 88% recorded once. Sequences were obtained from peripheral blood. Receptors originate from a human donor with COVID-19, enrolled during active disease. The donor label of this sample is uncertain.

This clone was seen a few times. The chain uses TRBV10-1 and TRBJ2-2; TRBD1 matches at 9 bases. Germline CDR1 and CDR2: WNHNN and SYGVQD (reference sequence). CDR3 length: 14 amino acids. V lost 5 bases to trimming and J lost 5 bases; unmatched junction nucleotides: 3. The CDR3 sequence is CASSQQGATGELFF. The CDR3 DNA follows: TGCGCCAGCAGTCAACAGGGGGCTACCGGGGAGCTGTTTTTT.

The chain has TRBV6-1 and TRBJ2-5; TRBD2 aligns across 8 bases. Germline assignment: CDR1 MNHNS and CDR2 SASEGT. V lost 3 bases, J lost 2 bases, and 5 bases stayed unmatched. The CDR3 loop spans 15 amino acids. The CDR3 spells CASSDLTSAQETQYF. The CDR3, as DNA: TGTGCCAGCAGTGACCTGACTAGCGCACAAGAGACCCAGTACTTC.

The V gene is TRBV11-3, the J gene TRBJ2-7; 8 nucleotides agree with TRBD1. Unmatched junction bases numbered 4, after V lost 4 bases and J lost 5 bases. CDR1 is SGHNT, CDR2 YENEEA, per germline. The CDR3 extends over 13 amino acids. This CDR3 is CASSSDRGHEQYF. The CDR3 bases are TGTGCCAGCAGCTCAGACAGGGGCCACGAGCAGTACTTC. The full variable domain, rest sourced from reference TRBV11-3 and TRBJ2-7, is EAGVVQSPRYKIIEKKQPVAFWCNPISGHNTLYWYLQNLGQGPELLIRYENEEAVDDSQLPKDRFSAERLKGVDSTLKIQPAELGDSAVYLCASSSDRGHEQYFGPGTRLTVT.

The CDR3 DNA reads as TGTGCCAGCAGCCAAGGTGGACAGGGGTACGAAAAACTGTTTTTT. This encodes CASSQGGQGYEKLFF. The rearrangement joins TRBV4-2 to TRBJ1-4, with 9 bases lining up with TRBD1. With 1 base clipped from V and 8 bases from J, the junction kept 5 bases outside the gene matches. This CDR3 comprises 15 residues. Germline CDR1 LGHNA, CDR2 YNFKEQ.

The chain couples TRBV28 to TRBJ1-2; weak D call: TRBD1 (5 bases). V lost 5 bases, J lost 8 bases, and 9 bases lay in between. The CDR3 spans 11 residues. Germline-derived CDR1 and CDR2 are MDHEN and SYDVKM. Here the CDR3 DNA reads TGTGCCAGCAGTCCCCGACAGGGCTACACCTTC. Residues: CASSPRQGYTF.

The genes are TRBV29-1 and TRBJ1-2, with TRBD1 matching 7 bases. Germline CDR1 is SQVTM and CDR2 is ANQGSEA. The V segment lost 4 bases and the J segment 4 bases; nucleotides outside the gene matches: 6. The CDR3 length is 13 residues. This CDR3 is CSVGQGELYGYTF. The CDR3 DNA sequence: TGCAGCGTTGGGCAGGGGGAACTCTATGGCTACACCTTC.

In DNA form, the CDR3 reads TGTGCCAGCAGTTGGAGGACAGCTCTTAGTGAGCAGTTCTTC. This codes for CASSWRTALSEQFF. This sequence joins TRBV6-5 and TRBJ2-1; possibly TRBD1 for D (6 bases). The CDR3 consists of 14 residues. In germline, CDR1 is MNHEY, CDR2 SVGAGI. V shed 4 bases and J shed 9 bases, with 16 bases lying between them.

The V call is TRBV9, the J call TRBJ1-5, with unresolved D. V lost 4 bases and J 3 bases, leaving 11 bases between the germline ends. In germline, CDR1 is SGDLS, CDR2 YYNGEE. The CDR3 extends over 14 amino acids. The CDR3 loop reads CASSFAAINQPQHF. CDR3 DNA sequence: TGTGCCAGCAGCTTTGCGGCCATCAATCAGCCCCAGCATTTT.

This clone was recorded a few times. The chain uses TRBV27 and TRBJ1-2, with D tentatively TRBD1 (5 bases). Looked up from germline, CDR1 is MNHEY and CDR2 is SMNVEV (reference sequence). The length of the CDR3 is 14 residues. Trimming shortened V by 4 bases and J by 8 bases, and 17 bases separated the two germline ends. The CDR3 reads CASSSGLGHGGYTF. CDR3 in DNA: TGTGCCAGCAGTTCCGGCCTGGGGCACGGCGGCTACACCTTC.

This chain joins TRBV11-2 and TRBJ2-1, with D possibly being TRBD1 (5 bases). The CDR3 is 13 residues long. V shed 5 bases and J shed 5 bases, with 10 bases lying between them. Per germline, CDR1 SGHAT and CDR2 FQNNGV. The CDR3 is CASSQNRHNEQFF. Here the CDR3 DNA reads TGTGCCAGCAGCCAGAACAGGCACAATGAGCAGTTCTTC.

The chain combines TRBV5-4 with TRBJ1-5, with a tentative D call TRBD1 (6 bases). The V gene lost 1 base and the J gene lost 6 bases, with 11 bases spanning the gap. This CDR3 contains 14 residues. The germline gives CDR1 SGHNT, CDR2 YYREEE (reference sequence). CDR3 nucleotides: TGTGCCAGCAGCTTGATGGGGGCGAGTCAGCCCCAGCATTTT. Translated, it gives CASSLMGASQPQHF. Full variable domain (remainder filled in from reference TRBV5-4 and TRBJ1-5): ETGVTQSPTHLIKTRGQQVTLRCSSQSGHNTVSWYQQALGQGPQFIFQYYREEENGRGNFPPRFSGLQFPNYSSELNVNALELDDSALYLCASSLMGASQPQHFGDGTRLSIL.

The rearrangement joins TRBV14 to TRBJ2-3, with a possible D match to TRBD1 (5 bases). V was trimmed by 0 bases and J by 5 bases, leaving 9 bases between them. The germline V gene encodes CDR1 SGHDN and CDR2 FVKESK. The CDR3 contains 14 residues. CDR3 DNA sequence: TGTGCCAGCAGCCAAGAATTGGGGCAAGATACGCAGTATTTT. Its translation: CASSQELGQDTQYF.

The V and J genes are TRBV28 and TRBJ1-5; D is uncertain. This CDR3 has 13 amino acids. V was pared by 4 bases and J by 7 bases, with 11 bases between. Germline V gene data show CDR1 as MDHEN and CDR2 as SYDVKM. DNA of the CDR3: TGTGCCAGCAGTTCCTCCCGTCCCCAGCCCCAGCATTTT. It specifies CASSSSRPQPQHF.

The rearrangement uses TRBV5-1 and TRBJ1-2, with 7 bases matching TRBD1. J was trimmed by 7 bases and V by 3 bases; bases with no gene match: 6. The CDR3 length is 13 residues. The germline CDR1 and CDR2 sequences are SGHRS and YFSETQ. The CDR3 DNA is TGCGCCAGCAGCTCAGACAGGGAAGGTGGCTACACCTTC. The encoded protein is CASSSDREGGYTF. Full variable domain (remainder filled in from reference TRBV5-1 and TRBJ1-2): KAGVTQTPRYLIKTRGQQVTLSCSPISGHRSVSWYQQTPGQGLQFLFEYFSETQRNKGNFPGRFSGRQFSNSRSEMNVSTLELGDSALYLCASSSDREGGYTFGSGTRLTVV.

Only one count was recorded for this clone. The chain carries TRBV6-6 and TRBJ2-7, with D perhaps TRBD1 (5 bases). Trimming took off 2 bases at V and 4 bases at J, with 15 bases between the two ends. Germline V CDR1 and CDR2: MNHNY, SVGAGI (reference sequence). The CDR3 is 15 amino acids. The CDR3 sequence is CASSYDQGNSYEQYF. The CDR3 nucleotides read TGTGCCAGCAGTTACGATCAGGGTAATTCGTACGAGCAGTACTTC.

This chain links TRBV12-3 or TRBV12-4 with TRBJ1-2; 12 nucleotides agree with TRBD1. Losses at the gene ends were 6 bases for V and 10 bases for J; bases not matched to a gene: 6. This CDR3 has 13 amino acids. The CDR3 reads CASSSGTGGSYTF. CDR3 DNA sequence: TGTGCCAGCAGCTCCGGGACAGGGGGCTCCTACACCTTC.

In its sample, this clone was seen once. The chain combines TRBV3-1 (or the pseudogene TRBV3-2) with TRBJ2-5, with 9 bases aligning to TRBD2. V was clipped by 0 bases and J by 5 bases; unmatched bases: 7. The V gene's germline CDR1 is LGHDT and CDR2 YNNKEL (reference sequence). CDR3 length: 16 amino acids. CDR3 sequence: CASSQDLAGGSETQYF. In DNA, the CDR3 is TGTGCCAGCAGCCAAGATCTGGCGGGAGGGTCCGAGACCCAGTACTTC.

This chain links TRBV5-1 with TRBJ2-2; the D gene is possibly TRBD1 (6 bases). V dropped 0 bases and J dropped 4 bases, with 16 bases sitting between them. Germline V CDR1 and CDR2: SGHRS, YFSETQ. This CDR3 is built from 17 residues. The CDR3 DNA reads as TGCGCCAGCAGCTTGGACTGGGGGACACCTTCCACCGGGGAGCTGTTTTTT. Its protein is CASSLDWGTPSTGELFF.

This rearrangement joins TRBV5-4 to TRBJ2-7; TRBD2 matches at 8 bases. Losses at the gene ends were 3 bases for V and 1 base for J; bases not matched to a gene: 6. CDR1 is SGHNT and CDR2 is YYREEE in the germline V gene (reference sequence). The length of the CDR3 is 15 residues. Here the CDR3 DNA reads TGTGCCAGCAGCTCCCCCCCGGGAGGGTCCTACGAGCAGTACTTC. It yields the protein CASSSPPGGSYEQYF.

The chain recombines TRBV7-2 with TRBJ1-6; 8 nucleotides align to TRBD1. In germline, CDR1 is SGHTA, CDR2 FQGNSA. Trimming cost V 2 bases and J 13 bases; bases outside gene matches: 13. CDR3 size: 16 residues. Written as DNA, the CDR3 is TGTGCCAGCAGCTTACAGGGGGCATCTTCCTTGGATCCCCTCCACTTT. Translating gives CASSLQGASSLDPLHF.

This chain connects TRBV11-2 to TRBJ2-3, with 9 bases lining up with TRBD1. Germline V gives CDR1 SGHAT, CDR2 FQNNGV. After removal of 5 bases from V and 5 bases from J, the junction contained 11 bases not matched to a gene. CDR3 length: 16 residues. CDR3 in DNA: TGTGCCAGCAGCATTCGGACAGGGGCACCCAAAGATACGCAGTATTTT. Its protein product is CASSIRTGAPKDTQYF.

The CDR3 sequence: CASTGTGGRNQPQHF. CDR3 sequence (DNA): TGTGCCAGTACCGGGACAGGGGGAAGGAATCAGCCCCAGCATTTT. The chain joins TRBV19 to TRBJ1-5; 11 bases are a match to TRBD1. CDR3 length equals 15 residues. V was pared by 7 bases and J by 4 bases, with 6 bases of the junction left unmatched. Germline CDR1 LNHDA, CDR2 SQIVND (reference sequence).

V usage is TRBV5-4 and J usage is TRBJ2-1; TRBD2 might be the D (5 bases). The germline CDR1 and CDR2 sequences are SGHNT and YYREEE (reference sequence). V was pared by 6 bases and J by 0 bases, with 10 bases between. This CDR3 has 14 residues. This chain's CDR3 is CASTREISYNEQFF. CDR3 nucleotides: TGTGCCAGCACGAGGGAGATCTCCTACAATGAGCAGTTCTTC.

The V call is TRBV6-5, the J call TRBJ2-1; 9 bases match TRBD2. The CDR3 is 16 residues long. The germline V gene has CDR1 MNHEY and CDR2 SVGAGI. Germline trimming cut 4 bases from V and 6 bases from J; bases unmatched to any gene: 10. The CDR3 DNA follows: TGTGCCAGCAGTTCCCTCCGTAGCGGGAGTTTCAATGAGCAGTTCTTC. The encoded protein is CASSSLRSGSFNEQFF.